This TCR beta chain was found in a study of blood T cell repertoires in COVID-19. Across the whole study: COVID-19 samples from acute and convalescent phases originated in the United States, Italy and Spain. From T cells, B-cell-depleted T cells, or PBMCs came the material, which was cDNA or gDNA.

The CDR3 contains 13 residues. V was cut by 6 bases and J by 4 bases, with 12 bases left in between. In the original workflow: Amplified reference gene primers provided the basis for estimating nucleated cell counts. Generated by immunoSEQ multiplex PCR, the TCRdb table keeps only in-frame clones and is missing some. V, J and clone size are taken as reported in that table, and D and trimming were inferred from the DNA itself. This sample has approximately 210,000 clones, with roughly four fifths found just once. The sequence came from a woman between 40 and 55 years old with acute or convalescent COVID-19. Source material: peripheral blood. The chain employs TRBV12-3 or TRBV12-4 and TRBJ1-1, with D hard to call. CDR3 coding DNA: TGTGCCAGCAGGTCGGGAGGGATCACTGAAGCTTTCTTT. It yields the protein CASRSGGITEAFF.